The text below deals with one T cell receptor (beta chain). Libraries were prepared by immunoSEQ multiplex PCR; TCRdb keeps only in-frame clonotypes and omits some of them. The profile shows some 140,000 clones, around 86% of them singletons. This sample is drawn from a study of blood T cell repertoires in COVID-19. Study overall: Sites across the United States, Italy and Spain contributed samples from acute and convalescent COVID-19.

V lost 2 bases and J lost 7; bases outside the gene matches: 13. This CDR3 is built from 17 residues. Germline CDR1 and CDR2: LGHDT and YNNKEL (reference sequence). This clonotype originated in a middle-aged man with active COVID-19. The sample consisted of peripheral blood. The J gene is TRBJ2-7, the V gene TRBV3-1 (or the pseudogene TRBV3-2); 11 positions agree with TRBD1. The CDR3 bases are TGTGCCAGCAGCCAACTTCTTTCCGGGACAGGGGGTAGTGAGCAGTACTTC. This translates into CASSQLLSGTGGSEQYF.